Described below is a single T cell receptor beta chain sequence and its context. This specimen comes from a study of shared clonotypes between healthy human individuals. Study information: Aged between 18 and 49, the donors were two women and three men.

Produced via immunoSEQ multiplex PCR; TCRdb's table is partial and in-frame only. The table shows about 2 million clones, with around 95% occurring only once. The CDR3 is made up of 13 amino acids. Trimming at V came to 3 bases and at J to 6 bases, leaving 0 bases not matched to a gene. The germline gives CDR1 KGHSH, CDR2 LQKENI. Sequenced: naive CD4+ T cells sorted from blood. The subset is: CD45RA+ positively selected. The origin of this receptor is a man younger than 35 in good health. The rearrangement joins TRBV18 to TRBJ2-1, with TRBD2 matching 9 bases. The CDR3 nucleotides read TGTGCCAGCTCACCTAGCGGGGGCAATGAGCAGTTCTTC. It specifies CASSPSGGNEQFF.